This T cell receptor (beta chain) was found in a study of T cells expressing NK-cell markers. Overall study context: Repertoire data for TCR beta were derived from sorted T cells (CD3+CD56+NKG2C+, CD3+CD56+NKG2C- and CD3+CD56-NKG2C+). Most of the eight sequenced donors tested HCMV-seropositive; one tested seronegative. Study results and caveats: In several donors, dominant clonotypes made up roughly 28.3-65% of CD3+CD56-NKG2C+ cells. In 5 or 6 donors, dominant NKG2C+ clonotypes were roughly 1.0-7.0% of CD8+ T cells.

About this clonotype itself: What it binds is unknown.

TCRdb re-called the 5' RACE reads; one entry per CDR3 protein, DNA not given. Its table lists roughly 160,000 distinct CDR3 sequences. The CDR3 is 12 residues long. CDR1 is SGHDT and CDR2 is YYEEEE in the germline V gene. Source material: blood T cells: a sorted CD56 or NKG2C T cell subset, CD4+ or CD8+ T cells, or bulk PBMC T cells (not recorded which). This TCR came from a man aged 18-70 years in good health. The chain combines TRBV5-6 with TRBJ1-2; the D call of TRBD1 rests on TCRdb alone, since no DNA is present to check it. The chain's CDR3 is CASSPGGSGYTF.